This TCR beta chain is from a study of cytomegalovirus exposure and HLA in healthy donors. Study-wide points: The authors later found HLA-associated TCR beta chains more clonally expanded than equally common others. A later analysis associated around 17,000 TCR beta sequences with HLA alleles at a 0.05 false discovery rate. Reported findings show TCR beta sequences accurately forecast HLA-A and HLA-B alleles in most subjects. Investigators reported 150 to 200 TCR beta chains as tied to cytomegalovirus.

This CDR3 comprises 14 residues. J was trimmed by 6 bases and V by 6 bases; bases with no gene match: 10. Germline V gene sequence: CDR1 MNHNS, CDR2 SASEGT. A multiplex PCR was run with 60 Vbeta primers and 13 Jbeta primers. Profiled with immunoSEQ multiplex PCR; TCRdb holds only in-frame clones, not every one. The data hold roughly 97,000 clones, with around 79% observed a single time. Comment on this clone: Antigen specificity is unknown.

The TCR sequence derives from a man aged 55 to 69 in good health and CMV-seropositive. This rearrangement joins TRBV6-1 to TRBJ2-7, with 8 nucleotides matching TRBD2. Input material: PBMCs. The CDR3 spells CASRGSGNLAEQYF. Here the CDR3 DNA reads TGTGCCAGCAGAGGTAGCGGGAACCTCGCCGAGCAGTACTTC.